These T cell receptor beta chains were read from a single sample in a study of cytomegalovirus exposure and HLA in healthy donors. Clones were sequenced by immunoSEQ multiplex PCR, and TCRdb holds only the in-frame ones, with some missing. Recorded for this sample: around 75,000 clones. Specimen: PBMCs. All receptors derive from a man aged 40-49 years in good health and CMV-seronegative. Both conserved end residues are part of each CDR3. The order of the fields is V gene, J gene, CDR3 protein.

V gene: TRBV13
J gene: TRBJ2-7
CDR3 protein: CASSLGSSYEQYF

V gene: TRBV7-9
J gene: TRBJ1-2
CDR3 protein: CASSLAANYGYTF

V gene: TRBV9
J gene: TRBJ2-2
CDR3 protein: CASSVGLAGGELFF

V gene: TRBV7-9
J gene: TRBJ2-7
CDR3 protein: CASSVLGGSSYEQYF

V gene: TRBV7-6
J gene: TRBJ1-1
CDR3 protein: CASSLGQGTEAFF

V gene: TRBV7-9
J gene: TRBJ1-1
CDR3 protein: CASTIQRNTEAFF

V gene: TRBV7-8
J gene: TRBJ1-1
CDR3 protein: CASSFTGRTEAFF

V gene: TRBV5-4
J gene: TRBJ2-3
CDR3 protein: CASSPGLAGRTDTQYF

V gene: TRBV7-9
J gene: TRBJ2-2
CDR3 protein: CASTRGTVSNTGELFF

V gene: TRBV28
J gene: TRBJ1-5
CDR3 protein: CASSLPQDRVEPQHF

V gene: TRBV6-1
J gene: TRBJ2-2
CDR3 protein: CASSDRDLNTGELFF

V gene: TRBV7-2
J gene: TRBJ1-2
CDR3 protein: CASSPQGGTGYTF

V gene: TRBV2
J gene: TRBJ1-1
CDR3 protein: CASSEGGTPYHTEAFF

V gene: TRBV9
J gene: TRBJ2-5
CDR3 protein: CASSVLGRAQETQYF

V gene: TRBV18
J gene: TRBJ1-2
CDR3 protein: CASSAGGGSGYTF

V gene: TRBV12-5
J gene: TRBJ1-5
CDR3 protein: CASGLRQFQPQHF

V gene: TRBV4-1
J gene: TRBJ2-7
CDR3 protein: CASSDSYEQYF

V gene: TRBV6-6
J gene: TRBJ2-2
CDR3 protein: CASALRAGGTGELFF

V gene: TRBV29-1
J gene: TRBJ2-6
CDR3 protein: CSVTGQGLSGANVLTF

V gene: TRBV10-2
J gene: TRBJ2-7
CDR3 protein: CASSWEPLYEQYF

V gene: TRBV30
J gene: TRBJ2-3
CDR3 protein: CAWSDMGALSDTQYF

V gene: TRBV5-1
J gene: TRBJ1-5
CDR3 protein: CASSVGQGAGQPQHF

V gene: TRBV19
J gene: TRBJ2-1
CDR3 protein: CASSIAGGLYNEQFF

V gene: TRBV4-3
J gene: TRBJ1-2
CDR3 protein: CASSLRGAQGGYTF

V gene: TRBV30
J gene: TRBJ2-1
CDR3 protein: CAWNPGTGVNEQFF

V gene: TRBV5-1
J gene: TRBJ1-6
CDR3 protein: CASSLDPRGGSPLHF

V gene: TRBV7-2
J gene: TRBJ2-7
CDR3 protein: CASSSDPQTPTPYEQYF

V gene: TRBV18
J gene: TRBJ2-3
CDR3 protein: CASSPPLGGSTDTQYF

V gene: TRBV19
J gene: TRBJ1-5
CDR3 protein: CGAGGGHSNQPQHF

V gene: TRBV7-6
J gene: TRBJ2-4
CDR3 protein: CASSPTLAKNIQYF

V gene: TRBV4-1
J gene: TRBJ2-3
CDR3 protein: CASSQEASGDPTDTQYF

V gene: TRBV19
J gene: TRBJ2-2
CDR3 protein: CASSMDSSSTGELFF

V gene: TRBV7-8
J gene: TRBJ1-2
CDR3 protein: CASRTGQGLVYGYTF

V gene: TRBV6-5
J gene: TRBJ2-5
CDR3 protein: CASGLAGGQETQYF

V gene: TRBV2
J gene: TRBJ2-3
CDR3 protein: CASTALAGVTDTQYF

V gene: TRBV5-4
J gene: TRBJ2-3
CDR3 protein: CASSLGGSVADTQYF

V gene: TRBV5-6
J gene: TRBJ2-3
CDR3 protein: CASSLGKSTDTQYF

V gene: TRBV5-1
J gene: TRBJ2-7
CDR3 protein: CASSRGQGSYEQYF

V gene: TRBV4-3
J gene: TRBJ2-7
CDR3 protein: CASSQDASIGEQYF

V gene: TRBV6-5
J gene: .
CDR3 protein: CASSSGQGPYEQYF

V gene: TRBV28
J gene: TRBJ1-1
CDR3 protein: CASSFPGNTEAFF

V gene: TRBV7-9
J gene: TRBJ2-2
CDR3 protein: CASSERAGGLENTGELFF

V gene: TRBV6-5
J gene: TRBJ1-3
CDR3 protein: CAGKGGDSGNTIYF

V gene: TRBV11-2
J gene: TRBJ1-1
CDR3 protein: CASSLDGGTEAFF

V gene: TRBV14
J gene: TRBJ1-1
CDR3 protein: CASSQDRSGEAFF

V gene: TRBV2
J gene: TRBJ2-7
CDR3 protein: CASRDRTGGHEQYF

V gene: TRBV11-3
J gene: TRBJ2-3
CDR3 protein: CASSVGHTDTQYF

V gene: TRBV2
J gene: TRBJ2-2
CDR3 protein: CASSGGNANTGELFF

V gene: TRBV28
J gene: TRBJ2-7
CDR3 protein: CASSLFPSAYYEQYF

V gene: TRBV5-4
J gene: TRBJ1-2
CDR3 protein: CASGDRVNYGYTF

V gene: TRBV28
J gene: TRBJ1-5
CDR3 protein: CASSLSPPEYSNQPQHF

V gene: TRBV7-2
J gene: TRBJ1-2
CDR3 protein: CASSLDWGGYGYTF

V gene: TRBV30
J gene: TRBJ1-3
CDR3 protein: CAWSRGGSLVGNTIYF

V gene: TRBV10-1
J gene: TRBJ1-1
CDR3 protein: CASSELAGREAFF

V gene: TRBV6-5
J gene: TRBJ1-5
CDR3 protein: CASSQRGSSNQPQHF